The 19 T cell receptor beta chains reported below all come from one sample, sequenced in a study of cytomegalovirus exposure and HLA in healthy donors. Data came from immunoSEQ multiplex PCR; TCRdb stores just in-frame clones and leaves some out. The sample lists 90,000 to 150,000 clones; approximately 91% were seen once. The sample comprised PBMCs. Receptors were obtained from a man between 18 and 35 years old in good health and CMV-seropositive.

This chain joins TRBV18 and TRBJ1-4; tentatively, D is TRBD1 (6 bases). CDR3 size: 16 residues. V shed 3 bases and J shed 3 bases, with 14 bases lying between them. Germline V gives CDR1 KGHSH, CDR2 LQKENI. CDR3 sequence reads: CASSPPSAGANEKLFF. The CDR3 coding sequence is TGTGCCAGCTCACCCCCCTCTGCAGGGGCTAATGAAAAACTGTTTTTT.

The chain joins TRBV28 to TRBJ2-1; 10 bases are shared with TRBD2. Germline V CDR1 and CDR2: MDHEN, SYDVKM. The length of the CDR3 is 15 residues. After removal of 2 bases from V and 9 bases from J, the junction contained 7 bases not matched to a gene. The CDR3 protein is CASSLASGGAGEQFF. CDR3 in DNA: TGTGCCAGCAGTTTAGCCAGCGGGGGGGCAGGTGAGCAGTTCTTC. Drawing the rest from reference TRBV28 and TRBJ2-1, the complete variable domain is DVKVTQSSRYLVKRTGEKVFLECVQDMDHENMFWYRQDPGLGLRLIYFSYDVKMKEKGDIPEGYSVSREKKERFSLILESASTNQTSMYLCASSLASGGAGEQFFGPGTRLTVL.

This chain links TRBV2 with TRBJ1-4; tentatively, D is TRBD1 (6 bases). There are 16 residues in the CDR3. Per germline, CDR1 SNHLY and CDR2 FYNNEI. Trimming took off 3 bases at V and 8 bases at J, with 19 bases between the two ends. The CDR3 sequence: CASSDSGLLQGEKLFF. CDR3 in DNA: TGTGCCAGCAGTGATTCGGGGCTTCTCCAGGGGGAAAAACTGTTTTTT.

This chain connects TRBV12-5 to TRBJ2-2; D gene uncertain. The CDR3 runs 14 residues. V was clipped by 5 bases and J by 4 bases, with 11 bases between them. Looked up from germline, CDR1 is LGHNT and CDR2 is FRNRAP. As DNA, the CDR3 is TGTGCTAGTGGTCTCCCCCCGGGCACCGGGGAGCTGTTTTTT. Its translation: CASGLPPGTGELFF.

The chain is built from TRBV7-9 and TRBJ1-2; 7 bases line up with TRBD1. This CDR3 has 13 residues. Trimming at V came to 9 bases and at J to 6 bases, leaving 10 bases not matched to a gene. The V gene's germline CDR1 is SEHNR and CDR2 FQNEAQ (reference sequence). The CDR3 protein is CASGTAKTDGYTF. The DNA for the CDR3 is TGTGCCAGTGGGACAGCCAAGACGGATGGCTACACCTTC.

The chain combines TRBV6-5 with TRBJ1-1; D remains unclear. Germline CDR1 is MNHEY and CDR2 is SVGAGI. The CDR3 contains 13 residues. The V end lost 8 bases, the J end lost 2 bases, and 12 bases lay between the germline ends. The chain's CDR3 is CASRSRRNTEAFF. The CDR3 DNA is TGTGCCAGCCGGAGTAGGAGAAACACTGAAGCTTTCTTT.

The chain uses TRBV13 and TRBJ1-1; 8 bases line up with TRBD1. Germline CDR1 reads PRHDT; CDR2 reads FYEKMQ (reference sequence). Trimming at V came to 4 bases and at J to 1 base, leaving 5 bases not matched to a gene. The CDR3 spans 15 residues. DNA for the CDR3: TGTGCCAGCAGCTCCCCTGGGACAGGGAACACTGAAGCTTTCTTT. It yields the protein CASSSPGTGNTEAFF.

This sequence joins TRBV7-2 and TRBJ1-3, with 8 bases that match TRBD1. Losses at the gene ends were 5 bases for V and 1 base for J; bases not matched to a gene: 4. Germline CDR1 and CDR2: SGHTA and FQGNSA. This CDR3 spans 15 amino acids. The CDR3 spells CASSQRQGSGNTIYF. The CDR3 region has the DNA TGTGCCAGCAGCCAGCGACAGGGGTCTGGAAACACCATATATTTT.

This chain links TRBV18 with TRBJ1-4; tentative D call: TRBD1 (6 bases). Germline V gene lookup returns CDR1 KGHSH and CDR2 LQKENI. This CDR3 is built from 15 residues. V was trimmed by 5 bases and J by 0 bases, leaving 10 bases between them. The CDR3, as DNA: TGTGCCAGCTCAAGGGGGACAACAACTAATGAAAAACTGTTTTTT. It is translated as CASSRGTTTNEKLFF.

This clone was counted a single time. This chain links TRBV13 with TRBJ1-4; D is undetermined. Trimming shortened V by 5 bases and J by 8 bases, and 18 bases separated the two germline ends. The germline CDR1 and CDR2 sequences are PRHDT and FYEKMQ (reference sequence). The length of the CDR3 is 15 residues. The CDR3 spells CASSPRALGGEKLFF. The CDR3 nucleotides are TGTGCCAGCAGCCCCCGGGCACTCGGAGGGGAAAAACTGTTTTTT.

This chain joins TRBV4-2 and TRBJ1-2, with 7 bases that match TRBD1. CDR1 and CDR2 (germline): LGHNA, YNFKEQ. The J segment lost 4 bases and the V segment lost 0 bases, leaving 5 bases of the junction unmatched. The CDR3 covers 15 residues. The CDR3 loop is CASSQDRGTAYGYTF. For the CDR3, the DNA is TGTGCCAGCAGCCAAGATCGGGGGACAGCCTATGGCTACACCTTC.

For the CDR3, the DNA is TGTGCCAGTAACAGGAGCCATAATGAAAAACTGTTTTTT. Translated, it gives CASNRSHNEKLFF. V and J are TRBV19 and TRBJ1-4, with a weak D call TRBD1 (5 bases). Germline V gene data show CDR1 as LNHDA and CDR2 as SQIVND (reference sequence). Trimming took off 7 bases at V and 4 bases at J, with 10 bases between the two ends. CDR3 length: 13 residues. Looking up the rest from reference TRBV19 and TRBJ1-4 gives the full variable domain: DGGITQSPKYLFRKEGQNVTLSCEQNLNHDAMYWYRQDPGQGLRLIYYSQIVNDFQKGDIAEGYSVSREKKESFPLTVTSAQKNPTAFYLCASNRSHNEKLFFGSGTQLSVL.

The chain combines TRBV4-3 with TRBJ2-7; 7 positions agree with TRBD1. In germline, CDR1 is LGHNA, CDR2 YSLEER. The CDR3 has 16 residues. The trim removed 0 bases at V and 3 bases at J, leaving 8 bases unmatched. CDR3 DNA: TGCGCCAGCAGCCAAGATTCTAAGGGGGCGAACTACGAGCAGTACTTC. Protein sequence: CASSQDSKGANYEQYF.

This chain links TRBV19 with TRBJ1-1; 8 positions match TRBD1. Trimming cost V 5 bases and J 1 base; bases outside gene matches: 9. CDR1 LNHDA and CDR2 SQIVND come from the germline V gene (reference sequence). The CDR3 contains 16 residues. The CDR3 nucleotides read TGTGCCAGTAGTTGGACAGGGAGCGTCGGGAACACTGAAGCTTTCTTT. It codes for CASSWTGSVGNTEAFF.

The rearrangement uses TRBV11-3 and TRBJ2-3; D perhaps matches TRBD1 (5 bases). This CDR3 is 14 amino acids long. With 3 bases removed from V and 12 bases from J, the gap between germline ends came to 19 bases. Germline V gene sequence: CDR1 SGHNT, CDR2 YENEEA. The CDR3 protein is CASSLTSDIPLQYF. As DNA, the CDR3 is TGTGCCAGCAGCTTGACCTCGGACATTCCCCTTCAGTATTTT.

This chain uses TRBV5-4 with TRBJ2-7, with 10 bases fitting TRBD1. The ends lost 4 bases at V and 5 bases at J; junction bases unmatched: 6. CDR3 length equals 14 residues. Looked up from germline, CDR1 is SGHNT and CDR2 is YYREEE (reference sequence). CDR3 DNA sequence: TGTGCCAGCAGCGCGGGACAGGGGCAGGACGAGCAGTACTTC. This sequence encodes CASSAGQGQDEQYF. The whole variable domain, remainder taken from reference TRBV5-4 and TRBJ2-7, is ETGVTQSPTHLIKTRGQQVTLRCSSQSGHNTVSWYQQALGQGPQFIFQYYREEENGRGNFPPRFSGLQFPNYSSELNVNALELDDSALYLCASSAGQGQDEQYFGPGTRLTVT.

The chain uses TRBV19 and TRBJ2-1, with 8 bases fitting TRBD1. CDR1 and CDR2 (germline): LNHDA, SQIVND (reference sequence). The CDR3 is 17 residues long. The junction had 14 bases not matched to a gene; V was cut back by 2 bases and J by 8 bases. The CDR3 spells CASSISSRGRSIDEQFF. For the CDR3, the DNA is TGTGCCAGTAGTATATCCTCCAGGGGGCGCAGTATCGATGAGCAGTTCTTC.

The chain uses TRBV10-3 and TRBJ2-2, with D perhaps matching TRBD1 (5 bases). The CDR3 spans 17 residues. V lost 5 bases and J lost 0, with 16 bases in between. Germline assignment: CDR1 ENHRY and CDR2 SYGVKD. Written as DNA, the CDR3 is TGTGCCATCAGTTTGTACAGGCCCGGTCCGAACACCGGGGAGCTGTTTTTT. Amino acids: CAISLYRPGPNTGELFF.

This chain links TRBV6-5 with TRBJ2-7; no clear D gene. Between the trimmed V and J ends, which lost 5 bases and 2 bases, there was a span of 7 bases. This CDR3 is 12 amino acids long. Germline V gives CDR1 MNHEY, CDR2 SVGAGI. CDR3 sequence: CASSGPTYEQYF. Written as DNA, the CDR3 is TGTGCCAGCAGTGGGCCCACCTACGAGCAGTACTTC.